This T cell receptor beta chain stems from a study of neurological immune-mediated disorders. Whole-study results and caveats: No CDR3 amino acid sequences recurred among expanded clones across subjects, suggesting private repertoires in all groups.

Time point described: longitudinal time-point 3. The CDR3 is 17 residues long. Trimming took 0 bases from V and 0 from J; bases not matched to a gene: 5. In germline, CDR1 is LNHNV, CDR2 YYDKDF (reference sequence). This clonotype was observed at least ten times. Its antigen is not known. Via MiXCR, TCRdb re-called the 5' RACE reads, giving one row per CDR3 protein. Of roughly 50,000 distinct CDR3 sequences listed, roughly an eighth were seen once; the top ten hold 9%. The source is a male donor with HTLV-1-associated myelopathy (HAM/TSP). The genes are TRBV15 and TRBJ1-5; 7 bases match TRBD1. The sample taken for sequencing was PBMCs. CDR3 sequence reads: CATSRDFGTVSNQPQHF. The CDR3 DNA is TGTGCCACCAGCAGAGATTTCGGGACAGTTAGCAATCAGCCCCAGCATTTT.